The 22 T cell receptor beta chains below were found in one sample sequenced in a study of PD-1 blockade in mismatch repair-deficient tumors. TCRdb's copy holds only in-frame clones and misses some; the assay was immunoSEQ multiplex PCR. The data contain about 68,000 clones, approximately 82% of them singletons. This material consisted of peripheral blood, taken 2 weeks after starting pembrolizumab. Receptor source: an adult with mismatch repair-deficient cancer.

The chain has TRBV6-6 and TRBJ1-5; 7 bases are shared with TRBD1. Germline loops: CDR1 MNHNY, CDR2 SVGAGI (reference sequence). With V trimmed by 5 bases and J by 0 bases, 4 bases remained unmatched. CDR3 length: 15 residues. The CDR3 protein is CASSPGTASNQPQHF. The CDR3 nucleotides are TGTGCCAGCAGTCCCGGGACAGCTAGCAATCAGCCCCAGCATTTT.

This rearrangement joins TRBV5-4 to TRBJ2-1; 12 nucleotides match TRBD2. Germline-derived CDR1 and CDR2 are SGHNT and YYREEE (reference sequence). With 4 bases clipped from V and 1 base from J, the junction kept 3 bases outside the gene matches. The CDR3 has 16 residues. This chain's CDR3 is CASSQTSGSSYNEQFF. The CDR3 DNA follows: TGTGCCAGCAGCCAGACTAGCGGGAGTTCCTACAATGAGCAGTTCTTC.

This clone was counted a few times. The rearrangement links TRBV7-9 to TRBJ2-7; weak D call: TRBD1 (6 bases). V was cut by 11 bases and J by 5 bases, with 7 bases left in between. CDR1 SEHNR and CDR2 FQNEAQ come from the germline V gene (reference sequence). The CDR3 is 9 amino acids. This CDR3 reads CAQGNEQYF. The CDR3 DNA sequence: TGTGCCCAGGGGAACGAGCAGTACTTC.

This clone was detected once. The V gene is TRBV29-1, the J gene TRBJ1-1, with D unclear. CDR1 SQVTM and CDR2 ANQGSEA come from the germline V gene. Trimming removed 7 bases at V and 7 bases at J, with 19 bases between. This CDR3 has 13 amino acids. CDR3 in DNA: TGCAGCGCGGTACGCGAGGGCTTAAATGAAGCTTTCTTT. Its translation: CSAVREGLNEAFF.

The CDR3 nucleotides are TGTGCCAGCAGTTCACCAAGGGGGACTAGCGTATATGAGCAGTTCTTC. Translating gives CASSSPRGTSVYEQFF. The chain links TRBV27 to TRBJ2-1; 10 bases agree with TRBD2. V gave up 4 bases and J gave up 8 bases; unmatched junction bases: 11. Germline V gene sequence: CDR1 MNHEY, CDR2 SMNVEV (reference sequence). This CDR3 is built from 16 residues.

The table lists this clone with a few counts. The J gene is TRBJ2-2, the V gene TRBV18; the match to TRBD2 covers 9 bases. V lost 3 bases and J lost 4; bases outside the gene matches: 6. Germline V gene sequence: CDR1 KGHSH, CDR2 LQKENI. The CDR3 consists of 16 residues. The CDR3 region is CASSPSLTSGTGELFF. DNA of the CDR3: TGTGCCAGCTCACCTTCTCTGACTAGCGGCACCGGGGAGCTGTTTTTT.

Here the CDR3 DNA reads TGTGCCAGCAGTCTCGGGACCTACGAGCAGTACTTC. Protein sequence: CASSLGTYEQYF. This sequence joins TRBV6-1 and TRBJ2-7; tentatively, D is TRBD2 (5 bases). V dropped 5 bases and J dropped 2 bases, with 7 bases sitting between them. Per the germline V gene, CDR1 is MNHNS and CDR2 is SASEGT. The CDR3 has 12 amino acids.

This clone has just one count. The chain is built from TRBV28 and TRBJ2-3; TRBD2 agrees at 9 bases. CDR3 size: 15 residues. Germline lookup yields CDR1 MDHEN and CDR2 SYDVKM. Trimming took 6 bases from V and 6 from J; bases not matched to a gene: 10. CDR3 protein: CASRGSGRRDDTQYF. The CDR3 region has the DNA TGTGCCAGCAGGGGTAGCGGGAGAAGGGACGATACGCAGTATTTT.

The CDR3 coding sequence is TGTGCCAGTAGTACCCGGGACAGGGGTAGTCAGCCCCAGCATTTT. It is translated as CASSTRDRGSQPQHF. The genes are TRBV19 and TRBJ1-5; TRBD1 matches at 10 bases. This CDR3 region has 15 residues. Germline lookup yields CDR1 LNHDA and CDR2 SQIVND (reference sequence). Losses at the gene ends were 4 bases for V and 6 bases for J; bases not matched to a gene: 6.

V is TRBV19 and J is TRBJ1-2; 9 bases are shared with TRBD1. Germline CDR1 and CDR2: LNHDA and SQIVND (reference sequence). Trimming at V came to 10 bases and at J to 8 bases, leaving 14 bases not matched to a gene. The CDR3 is 14 residues long. CDR3 DNA: TGTGCCACGATCAAACAGGGGGCGGGGAGCGGCTACACCTTC. Translating gives CATIKQGAGSGYTF.

The rearrangement uses TRBV9 and TRBJ2-1, with TRBD2 identical over 12 bases. J lost 10 bases, V lost 3 bases, and 11 bases had no gene match. Per germline, CDR1 SGDLS and CDR2 YYNGEE. This CDR3 spans 16 amino acids. CDR3 in amino acids: CASSATTSGGRREQFF. The DNA for the CDR3 is TGTGCCAGCAGCGCCACGACTAGCGGGGGTCGAAGAGAGCAGTTCTTC.

The gene calls are TRBV27 and TRBJ2-1, with 13 bases lining up with TRBD2. The germline V gene encodes CDR1 MNHEY and CDR2 SMNVEV (reference sequence). The CDR3 loop spans 15 amino acids. Trimming at V came to 4 bases and at J to 7 bases, leaving 4 bases not matched to a gene. The CDR3 is CASSSTSGRLNEQFF. DNA for the CDR3: TGTGCCAGCAGTTCGACTAGCGGGAGGTTGAATGAGCAGTTCTTC.

This clone has a single count. The chain's CDR3 is CASSEFRTNTEAFF. The CDR3 DNA follows: TGTGCCAGCAGTGAATTCAGGACGAACACTGAAGCTTTCTTT. This sequence joins TRBV6-1 and TRBJ1-1; unclear D gene. V dropped 2 bases and J dropped 1 base, with 8 bases sitting between them. The CDR3 is 14 amino acids. CDR1 and CDR2 from the germline V gene are MNHNS and SASEGT.

The chain combines TRBV6-6 with TRBJ2-1; D not resolved. Germline CDR1 reads MNHNY; CDR2 reads SVGAGI (reference sequence). The V end lost 6 bases, the J end lost 1 base, and 1 base lay between the germline ends. The CDR3 is 11 amino acids. CDR3 amino acids: CASRSYNEQFF. Here the CDR3 DNA reads TGTGCCAGCAGGTCCTACAATGAGCAGTTCTTC.

The J gene is TRBJ1-5, the V gene TRBV6-6; 10 nucleotides match TRBD1. There are 16 residues in the CDR3. The ends lost 7 bases at V and 2 bases at J; junction bases unmatched: 8. Germline loops: CDR1 MNHNY, CDR2 SVGAGI (reference sequence). The CDR3, as DNA: TGTGCCAGCATCACGGGACAGGGGATGGGCAATCAGCCCCAGCATTTT. Protein sequence: CASITGQGMGNQPQHF.

The rearrangement links TRBV19 to TRBJ1-1; D call uncertain. Trimming pared 5 bases from V and 0 bases from J, leaving 16 bases between. The CDR3 loop spans 16 amino acids. The germline CDR1 and CDR2 sequences are LNHDA and SQIVND (reference sequence). CDR3 region: CASSPRIGKMNTEAFF. CDR3 nucleotides: TGTGCCAGTAGTCCCCGAATCGGGAAAATGAACACTGAAGCTTTCTTT.

This clone was recorded once. This chain connects TRBV5-4 to TRBJ2-7, with no clear D. The germline V and J ends were trimmed by 4 bases and 7 bases, with 15 bases remaining between them. The CDR3 extends over 13 amino acids. The germline gives CDR1 SGHNT, CDR2 YYREEE (reference sequence). This CDR3 reads CASSPANAVEQYF. In nucleotides, the CDR3 is TGTGCCAGCAGCCCGGCTAATGCTGTAGAGCAGTACTTC.

This chain connects TRBV7-9 to TRBJ2-5; no clear D gene. From germline, CDR1 is SEHNR and CDR2 FQNEAQ (reference sequence). Trimming pared 4 bases from V and 4 bases from J, leaving 7 bases between. The CDR3 runs 12 residues. The DNA of the CDR3 is TGTGCCAGCAGCTCGATCGGAGAGACCCAGTACTTC. This gives the protein CASSSIGETQYF.

The CDR3 protein is CASSVFRTVTNTGELFF. The DNA of the CDR3 is TGTGCCAGTAGTGTATTCCGGACAGTCACGAACACCGGGGAGCTGTTTTTT. The chain links TRBV19 to TRBJ2-2; tentative D call: TRBD1 (6 bases). Trimming left V 5 bases short and J 0 bases short, with 16 bases between. The CDR3 contains 17 residues. CDR1 and CDR2 from the germline V gene are LNHDA and SQIVND (reference sequence). Full variable domain (outside the CDR3, taken from reference TRBV19 and TRBJ2-2): DGGITQSPKYLFRKEGQNVTLSCEQNLNHDAMYWYRQDPGQGLRLIYYSQIVNDFQKGDIAEGYSVSREKKESFPLTVTSAQKNPTAFYLCASSVFRTVTNTGELFFGEGSRLTVL.

The chain joins TRBV7-9 to TRBJ1-3; no clear D gene. CDR1 and CDR2 (germline): SEHNR, FQNEAQ (reference sequence). V was pared by 5 bases and J by 4 bases, with 21 bases between. The CDR3 length is 17 residues. The CDR3 is CASSQKGSPDWGNTIYF. The CDR3 DNA reads TGTGCCAGCAGCCAAAAAGGGTCCCCGGATTGGGGAAACACCATATATTTT.

The chain links TRBV6-1 to TRBJ2-5; TRBD2 might be the D (6 bases). CDR3 size: 16 residues. Germline assignment: CDR1 MNHNS and CDR2 SASEGT. With 4 bases removed from V and 5 bases from J, the gap between germline ends came to 20 bases. CDR3 amino acids: CASSVGSGALFETQYF. In DNA form, the CDR3 reads TGTGCCAGCAGTGTAGGTAGCGGAGCTCTATTTGAGACCCAGTACTTC.

In regard to this clone: One junction end disagrees with the germline gene, perhaps due to a read error. The gene calls are TRBV7-7 and TRBJ2-2; D gene uncertain. Germline CDR1 is SSHAT and CDR2 is FNYEAQ (reference sequence). The CDR3 consists of 12 residues. The CDR3 here is CASSFPGGELFF. In DNA, the CDR3 is TGTGCTAGCAGCTTCCCTGGTGGGGAGCTGTTTTTT.